This T cell receptor (beta chain) was obtained from a study of blood T cell repertoires in COVID-19. Overall study context: COVID-19 samples from acute and convalescent phases originated in the United States, Italy and Spain. The analysed material was cDNA or gDNA that came from T cells, B-cell-depleted T cells, or PBMCs.

The CDR3 is 15 residues long. V lost 5 bases to trimming and J lost 6 bases; unmatched junction nucleotides: 7. CDR1 is SNHLY and CDR2 is FYNNEI in the germline V gene. As processed by the authors: Researchers report that nucleated cell counts were estimated from reference gene primer amplification. Assay used: immunoSEQ multiplex PCR; TCRdb lists only in-frame clones, some missing. V, J and clone size were drawn from that table, and D and trimming were deduced from the DNA. The sample holds 65,000 to 75,000 clones; over 85% are singletons and the top ten take roughly 1.5%. Sequencing was done on a sample of peripheral blood. The sequence was obtained from a man aged 50-59 years with acute or convalescent COVID-19. The J gene is TRBJ1-6, the V gene TRBV2; 7 bases map to TRBD1. DNA of the CDR3: TGTGCCAGCAGTTCGAGGGGGCTTGGTAATTCACCCCTCCACTTT. Translating gives CASSSRGLGNSPLHF. The full variable domain, its missing parts supplied by reference TRBV2 and TRBJ1-6, is EPEVTQTPSHQVTQMGQEVILRCVPISNHLYFYWYRQILGQKVEFLVSFYNNEISEKSEIFDDQFSVERPDGSNFTLKIRSTKLEDSAMYFCASSSRGLGNSPLHFGNGTRLTVT.